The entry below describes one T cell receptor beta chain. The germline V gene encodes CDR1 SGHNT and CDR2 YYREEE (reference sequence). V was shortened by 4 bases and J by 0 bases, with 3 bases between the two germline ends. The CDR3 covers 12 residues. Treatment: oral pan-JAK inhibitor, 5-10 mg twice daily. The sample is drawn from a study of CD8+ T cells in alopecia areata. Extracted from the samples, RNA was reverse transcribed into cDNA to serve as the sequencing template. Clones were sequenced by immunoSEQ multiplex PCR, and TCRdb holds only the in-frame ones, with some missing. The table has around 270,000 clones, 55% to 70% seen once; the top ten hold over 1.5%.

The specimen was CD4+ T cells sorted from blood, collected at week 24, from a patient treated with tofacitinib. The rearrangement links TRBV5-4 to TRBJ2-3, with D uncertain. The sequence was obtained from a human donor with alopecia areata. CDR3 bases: TGTGCCAGCAGCATAAGCACAGATACGCAGTATTTT. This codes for CASSISTDTQYF.